This TCR beta chain was recovered during a study of cytomegalovirus exposure and HLA in healthy donors. Overall study findings and caveats: A highly shared variant cluster was judged a likely technical artifact. The authors excluded some V segments, including TRBV6-2 and TRBV6-3, as indistinguishable.

The CDR3 is 14 residues long. In germline, CDR1 is SGHDT, CDR2 YYEEEE. J lost 0 bases, V lost 4 bases, and 3 bases had no gene match. Vbeta (60) and Jbeta (13) primers were used in the PCR. Method: immunoSEQ multiplex PCR; TCRdb's copy keeps in-frame clones and lacks some. The sample carries under 200,000 clones, 79% recorded once. Donors consisted of healthy bone marrow donors. Note on this clone: Its antigen is still unknown.

Sequenced material: PBMCs. The chain couples TRBV5-6 to TRBJ2-7, with TRBD1 matching over 8 bases. This TCR came from a man in his forties or fifties in good health and CMV-seronegative. The CDR3 region has the DNA TGTGCCAGCAGCCGGGACAGGAGCTCCTACGAGCAGTACTTC. Translation gives CASSRDRSSYEQYF.